This T cell receptor beta chain was obtained from a study of OX40 agonist ivuxolimab in advanced cancers. Study summary: Patients were given ivuxolimab, an antibody that agonizes OX40 (CD134). Study-wide results and limits: Antigen specificity remained undetermined for the expanded peripheral T cells.

As for this clone: Antigen specificity is unknown.

Sequenced by immunoSEQ multiplex PCR; TCRdb stores in-frame clones only, minus some. In the table there are 35,000 to 40,000 clones, roughly 85% of which are singletons. CDR1 is SGHTA, CDR2 FQGNSA, per germline. This CDR3 comprises 15 residues. V shed 5 bases and J 3 bases; nucleotides not matched to a gene: 4. This clonotype originated in an adult with an advanced solid tumor such as melanoma, head and neck, liver or kidney cancer. The chain uses TRBV7-2 and TRBJ2-7; 13 positions match TRBD2. The sequences come from CD4+ or CD8+ T cells sorted from blood, collected in a trial of the OX40 agonist ivuxolimab. The CDR3 DNA follows: TGTGCCAGCAGCCTCCGACTAGCGGGGGGCTACGAGCAGTACTTC. This gives the protein CASSLRLAGGYEQYF. The full variable domain, its missing parts supplied by reference TRBV7-2 and TRBJ2-7, is GAGVSQSPSNKVTEKGKDVELRCDPISGHTALYWYRQSLGQGLEFLIYFQGNSAPDKSGLPSDRFSAERTGGSVSTLTIQRTQQEDSAVYLCASSLRLAGGYEQYFGPGTRLTVT.